Shown below are 29 T cell receptor beta chains from a single sample sequenced in a study of blood T cell repertoires in COVID-19. The protocol was immunoSEQ multiplex PCR, while the TCRdb copy is restricted to in-frame clones and leaves out a portion. In the table there are around 230,000 clones, around 85% of which are singletons. Sequencing was done on a sample of PBMCs or T cells enriched from blood (not recorded which). Source of these receptors: a woman aged 40 to 55 with acute COVID-19.

This clone was observed a single time. Here the CDR3 DNA reads TGTGCCTGGAGTCGGACAGGTAATGGGGATACGCAGTATTTT. It is translated as CAWSRTGNGDTQYF. The chain recombines TRBV30 with TRBJ2-3; 7 bases match TRBD1. This CDR3 is built from 14 residues. Germline loops: CDR1 GTSNPN, CDR2 SVGIG (reference sequence). V shed 2 bases, J shed 6 bases, and the junction held 8 bases outside the gene matches. Full variable domain (outside the CDR3, taken from reference TRBV30 and TRBJ2-3): SQTIHQWPATLVQPVGSPLSLECTVEGTSNPNLYWYRQAAGRGLQLLFYSVGIGQISSEVPQNLSASRPQDRQFILSSKKLLLSDSGFYLCAWSRTGNGDTQYFGPGTRLTVL.

The rearrangement uses TRBV5-6 and TRBJ1-1, with 8 bases lining up with TRBD1. The CDR3 sequence is 14 residues long. CDR1 is SGHDT, CDR2 YYEEEE, per germline. V lost 3 bases, J lost 0 bases, and 1 base stayed unmatched. In DNA form, the CDR3 reads TGTGCCAGCAGCTACAGGGGGATGAACACTGAAGCTTTCTTT. It specifies CASSYRGMNTEAFF.

The CDR3 spells CASSLVGGSGNTIYF. In nucleotides, the CDR3 is TGTGCCAGCAGCTTAGTCGGGGGCTCTGGAAACACCATATATTTT. The chain joins TRBV13 to TRBJ1-3; a weak D match, TRBD1 (5 bases). The length of the CDR3 is 15 residues. From germline, CDR1 is PRHDT and CDR2 FYEKMQ (reference sequence). V was shortened by 1 base and J by 0 bases, with 7 bases between the two germline ends.

This chain connects TRBV3-1 (or the pseudogene TRBV3-2) to TRBJ1-4; D is ambiguous. Germline V CDR1 and CDR2: LGHDT, YNNKEL (reference sequence). With 3 bases removed from V and 8 bases from J, the gap between germline ends came to 13 bases. The CDR3 is made up of 14 amino acids. The CDR3 sequence is CASSHPRYNEKLFF. CDR3 DNA: TGTGCCAGCAGCCATCCCAGGTATAACGAAAAACTGTTTTTT.

The V call is TRBV18, the J call TRBJ2-7; D not certain. There are 12 residues in the CDR3. V was trimmed by 2 bases and J by 4 bases, leaving 6 bases between them. The germline gives CDR1 KGHSH, CDR2 LQKENI. CDR3 bases: TGTGCCAGCTCACCAACTATTTACGAGCAGTACTTC. Translating it yields CASSPTIYEQYF.

This clone was observed a handful of times. The V gene is TRBV11-3, the J gene TRBJ2-7, with 13 bases identical to TRBD2. With 5 bases clipped from V and 6 bases from J, the junction kept 7 bases outside the gene matches. The germline CDR1 and CDR2 sequences are SGHNT and YENEEA. The CDR3 runs 15 residues. CDR3 protein: CASSIRTSGSSEQYF. CDR3 nucleotides: TGTGCCAGCAGCATTAGGACTAGCGGGAGTTCCGAGCAGTACTTC. The variable domain in full, completed from reference TRBV11-3 and TRBJ2-7, reads EAGVVQSPRYKIIEKKQPVAFWCNPISGHNTLYWYLQNLGQGPELLIRYENEEAVDDSQLPKDRFSAERLKGVDSTLKIQPAELGDSAVYLCASSIRTSGSSEQYFGPGTRLTVT.

The rearrangement links TRBV19 to TRBJ2-1, with 7 bases aligning to TRBD2. Germline V gives CDR1 LNHDA, CDR2 SQIVND (reference sequence). V was clipped by 4 bases and J by 0 bases; unmatched bases: 0. The CDR3 loop spans 14 amino acids. The CDR3, as DNA: TGTGCCAGTAGTAGCGGGAGCTCCTACAATGAGCAGTTCTTC. Its translation: CASSSGSSYNEQFF.

This clone was observed a few times. The J gene is TRBJ1-1, the V gene TRBV7-9, with TRBD1 matching 10 bases. CDR1 is SEHNR, CDR2 FQNEAQ, per germline (reference sequence). The CDR3 sequence is 13 residues long. Germline trimming cut 5 bases from V and 12 bases from J; bases unmatched to any gene: 9. The CDR3 loop is CASSPGDRGLPFF. CDR3 DNA sequence: TGTGCCAGCAGCCCAGGAGACAGGGGGCTACCTTTCTTT. The full variable domain, its missing parts supplied by reference TRBV7-9 and TRBJ1-1, is DTGVSQNPRHKITKRGQNVTFRCDPISEHNRLYWYRQTLGQGPEFLTYFQNEAQLEKSRLLSDRFSAERPKGSFSTLEIQRTEQGDSAMYLCASSPGDRGLPFFGQGTRLTVV.

The J gene is TRBJ1-4, the V gene TRBV10-3, with 7 bases aligning to TRBD1. Germline V gives CDR1 ENHRY, CDR2 SYGVKD. After removal of 3 bases from V and 3 bases from J, the junction contained 4 bases not matched to a gene. This CDR3 has 15 amino acids. This CDR3 reads CAISEPGQPNEKLFF. CDR3 DNA sequence: TGTGCCATCAGTGAACCGGGACAGCCTAATGAAAAACTGTTTTTT.

This chain connects TRBV7-8 to TRBJ1-5, with TRBD1 matching over 7 bases. Trimming cost V 11 bases and J 0 bases; bases outside gene matches: 4. CDR3 length: 13 amino acids. Germline-derived CDR1 and CDR2 are SGHVS and FQNEAQ. The CDR3 region is CASGGYSNQPQHF. DNA for the CDR3: TGTGCCTCAGGGGGGTATAGCAATCAGCCCCAGCATTTT.

V is TRBV25-1 and J is TRBJ2-7, with no clear D. Trimming took off 3 bases at V and 5 bases at J, with 11 bases between the two ends. The germline CDR1 and CDR2 sequences are MGHDK and SYGVNS. This CDR3 contains 13 residues. The DNA of the CDR3 is TGTGCCAGCAGTGACAGGTTGGTAGACGAGCAGTACTTC. Translated, it gives CASSDRLVDEQYF.

V gene TRBV11-2 combines with J gene TRBJ2-1; D call uncertain. Germline CDR1 SGHAT, CDR2 FQNNGV. The CDR3 covers 15 residues. V was cut by 2 bases and J by 0 bases, with 8 bases left in between. The CDR3 region has the DNA TGTGCCAGCAGCTTAACTCTAAGCTCCTACAATGAGCAGTTCTTC. It codes for CASSLTLSSYNEQFF.

The DNA of the CDR3 is TGTGCCAGCACCCAAACAAACCCTGGAAACACCATATATTTT. Its protein product is CASTQTNPGNTIYF. The genes are TRBV2 and TRBJ1-3; D gene uncertain. V was shortened by 7 bases and J by 2 bases, with 12 bases between the two germline ends. This CDR3 region has 14 residues. Germline CDR1 SNHLY, CDR2 FYNNEI.

The chain uses TRBV27 and TRBJ1-6; possible D gene TRBD1, 6 bases. The V gene's germline CDR1 is MNHEY and CDR2 SMNVEV (reference sequence). Trimming left V 6 bases short and J 5 bases short, with 14 bases between. The CDR3 loop spans 15 amino acids. Written as DNA, the CDR3 is TGTGCCAGCAGCGCTGCAGGGGCGAATAATTCACCCCTCCACTTT. Its protein product is CASSAAGANNSPLHF.

The chain uses TRBV2 and TRBJ2-3; TRBD2 aligns across 11 bases. The CDR3 covers 16 residues. V lost 2 bases to trimming and J lost 5 bases; unmatched junction nucleotides: 6. The germline V gene encodes CDR1 SNHLY and CDR2 FYNNEI. CDR3 sequence (DNA): TGTGCCAGCAGTGAAAGAACTAGCGGGAGCCTAGATACGCAGTATTTT. It codes for CASSERTSGSLDTQYF.

The chain employs TRBV19 and TRBJ1-6, with a possible D match to TRBD1 (6 bases). V was trimmed by 7 bases and J by 4 bases, leaving 14 bases between them. The CDR3 covers 15 residues. CDR1 is LNHDA and CDR2 is SQIVND in the germline V gene (reference sequence). The CDR3 DNA is TGTGCCAGTAATCCCCGGACAGCATATAATTCACCCCTCCACTTT. Amino acid sequence: CASNPRTAYNSPLHF.

The genes are TRBV24-1 and TRBJ2-5; the D is unclear. CDR3 length equals 14 residues. Per the germline V gene, CDR1 is KGHDR and CDR2 is SFDVKD. V lost 4 bases and J 1 base, leaving 9 bases between the germline ends. For the CDR3, the DNA is TGTGCCACCAGTGAGGAACGGAGCCAAGAGACCCAGTACTTC. Translated: CATSEERSQETQYF.

This rearrangement joins TRBV7-8 to TRBJ2-2, with D possibly matching TRBD1 (5 bases). CDR1 and CDR2 (germline): SGHVS, FQNEAQ. The CDR3 has 15 residues. Trimming pared 3 bases from V and 4 bases from J, leaving 12 bases between. The CDR3, as DNA: TGTGCCAGCAGCTTCAGGGTGTTAGCCACCGGGGAGCTGTTTTTT. It yields the protein CASSFRVLATGELFF.

DNA of the CDR3: TGTGCCAGTAGTAGTATTAAGGGACAGATCCACAATGAGCAGTTCTTC. Its translation is CASSSIKGQIHNEQFF. The rearrangement links TRBV19 to TRBJ2-1, with 7 bases identical to TRBD1. V was pared by 4 bases and J by 5 bases, with 11 bases of the junction left unmatched. The CDR3 has 16 amino acids. Germline V gives CDR1 LNHDA, CDR2 SQIVND (reference sequence).

This clone was detected once. CDR3 protein: CAISLTGHFQETQYF. In DNA form, the CDR3 reads TGTGCCATCAGCCTGACAGGCCACTTCCAAGAGACCCAGTACTTC. The chain carries TRBV10-3 and TRBJ2-5, with D possibly TRBD1 on 6 matching bases. CDR1 is ENHRY and CDR2 is SYGVKD in the germline V gene. The CDR3 is 15 residues long. The V and J ends lost 6 bases and 1 base respectively, with 15 bases between them.

The chain uses TRBV30 and TRBJ1-1; 7 bases fit TRBD1. The CDR3 contains 13 residues. Germline V CDR1 and CDR2: GTSNPN, SVGIG (reference sequence). The V segment lost 6 bases and the J segment 1 base; nucleotides outside the gene matches: 5. CDR3 DNA sequence: TGTGCCTGTTCGGGACAGCCGAACACTGAAGCTTTCTTT. This codes for CACSGQPNTEAFF.

This rearrangement joins TRBV9 to TRBJ2-1; the match to TRBD2 covers 9 bases. V shed 0 bases, J shed 8 bases, and the junction held 9 bases outside the gene matches. CDR3 length: 16 amino acids. CDR1 and CDR2 from the germline V gene are SGDLS and YYNGEE. Written as DNA, the CDR3 is TGTGCCAGCAGCGTAGAGAGGCTAGCGGGAATTTATGAGCAGTTCTTC. This gives the protein CASSVERLAGIYEQFF.

J is TRBJ2-3 and V is TRBV5-1; the match to TRBD1 covers 8 bases. The V gene end was trimmed by 4 bases and the J gene end by 4 bases; junction bases not matched to a gene: 11. This CDR3 spans 16 amino acids. CDR1 SGHRS and CDR2 YFSETQ come from the germline V gene. The CDR3: CASSKITGGGADTQYF. Here the CDR3 DNA reads TGCGCCAGCAGCAAGATAACAGGGGGAGGCGCAGATACGCAGTATTTT.

The V gene is TRBV14, the J gene TRBJ2-3; 11 nucleotides line up with TRBD1. This CDR3 has 17 residues. Germline assignment: CDR1 SGHDN and CDR2 FVKESK. V dropped 1 base and J dropped 4; count of bases not matched to a gene: 7. The CDR3, as DNA: TGTGCCAGCAGCCAAGGTCGGGACAGGGGGTTGCCAGATACGCAGTATTTT. Amino acid sequence: CASSQGRDRGLPDTQYF.

This chain uses TRBV25-1 with TRBJ2-3, with no clear D. The CDR3 is 15 amino acids. The germline V gene encodes CDR1 MGHDK and CDR2 SYGVNS. The V end lost 2 bases, the J end lost 2 bases, and 11 bases lay between the germline ends. In nucleotides, the CDR3 is TGTGCCAGCAGTGAACTTAGTACTTACACAGATACGCAGTATTTT. Translation gives CASSELSTYTDTQYF.

The sample holds a few counts of this clone. J is TRBJ1-1 and V is TRBV6-5, with TRBD1 matching 8 bases. The CDR3 length is 14 residues. The germline gives CDR1 MNHEY, CDR2 SVGAGI. Trimming took 5 bases from V and 4 from J; bases not matched to a gene: 6. The CDR3 region has the DNA TGTGCCAGCAGTCCCAGAGACAGGGGCACTGAAGCTTTCTTT. Encoded protein: CASSPRDRGTEAFF.

This clone was detected only a few times. The V and J genes are TRBV3-1 (or the pseudogene TRBV3-2) and TRBJ2-7; 10 bases are shared with TRBD2. Trimming cost V 4 bases and J 4 bases; bases outside gene matches: 4. Germline values: CDR1 LGHDT, CDR2 YNNKEL (reference sequence). The CDR3 runs 14 residues. The CDR3 loop reads CASSPSGGQYEQYF. CDR3 coding DNA: TGTGCCAGCAGCCCTAGCGGGGGCCAATACGAGCAGTACTTC.

The chain carries TRBV5-1 and TRBJ2-2, with 7 bases aligning to TRBD2. V was pared by 3 bases and J by 5 bases, with 10 bases of the junction left unmatched. Germline values: CDR1 SGHRS, CDR2 YFSETQ. The CDR3 is made up of 16 amino acids. DNA for the CDR3: TGCGCCAGCAGCTCGGGGACTACAGCAGGAACCGGGGAGCTGTTTTTT. Translated, it gives CASSSGTTAGTGELFF.

This sequence joins TRBV10-1 and TRBJ2-1; 10 positions match TRBD2. With V trimmed by 3 bases and J by 6 bases, 5 bases remained unmatched. Germline CDR1 WNHNN, CDR2 SYGVQD (reference sequence). There are 15 residues in the CDR3. This CDR3 reads CASSDGLAEGNEQFF. The DNA of the CDR3 is TGCGCCAGCAGTGACGGACTAGCGGAGGGCAATGAGCAGTTCTTC.